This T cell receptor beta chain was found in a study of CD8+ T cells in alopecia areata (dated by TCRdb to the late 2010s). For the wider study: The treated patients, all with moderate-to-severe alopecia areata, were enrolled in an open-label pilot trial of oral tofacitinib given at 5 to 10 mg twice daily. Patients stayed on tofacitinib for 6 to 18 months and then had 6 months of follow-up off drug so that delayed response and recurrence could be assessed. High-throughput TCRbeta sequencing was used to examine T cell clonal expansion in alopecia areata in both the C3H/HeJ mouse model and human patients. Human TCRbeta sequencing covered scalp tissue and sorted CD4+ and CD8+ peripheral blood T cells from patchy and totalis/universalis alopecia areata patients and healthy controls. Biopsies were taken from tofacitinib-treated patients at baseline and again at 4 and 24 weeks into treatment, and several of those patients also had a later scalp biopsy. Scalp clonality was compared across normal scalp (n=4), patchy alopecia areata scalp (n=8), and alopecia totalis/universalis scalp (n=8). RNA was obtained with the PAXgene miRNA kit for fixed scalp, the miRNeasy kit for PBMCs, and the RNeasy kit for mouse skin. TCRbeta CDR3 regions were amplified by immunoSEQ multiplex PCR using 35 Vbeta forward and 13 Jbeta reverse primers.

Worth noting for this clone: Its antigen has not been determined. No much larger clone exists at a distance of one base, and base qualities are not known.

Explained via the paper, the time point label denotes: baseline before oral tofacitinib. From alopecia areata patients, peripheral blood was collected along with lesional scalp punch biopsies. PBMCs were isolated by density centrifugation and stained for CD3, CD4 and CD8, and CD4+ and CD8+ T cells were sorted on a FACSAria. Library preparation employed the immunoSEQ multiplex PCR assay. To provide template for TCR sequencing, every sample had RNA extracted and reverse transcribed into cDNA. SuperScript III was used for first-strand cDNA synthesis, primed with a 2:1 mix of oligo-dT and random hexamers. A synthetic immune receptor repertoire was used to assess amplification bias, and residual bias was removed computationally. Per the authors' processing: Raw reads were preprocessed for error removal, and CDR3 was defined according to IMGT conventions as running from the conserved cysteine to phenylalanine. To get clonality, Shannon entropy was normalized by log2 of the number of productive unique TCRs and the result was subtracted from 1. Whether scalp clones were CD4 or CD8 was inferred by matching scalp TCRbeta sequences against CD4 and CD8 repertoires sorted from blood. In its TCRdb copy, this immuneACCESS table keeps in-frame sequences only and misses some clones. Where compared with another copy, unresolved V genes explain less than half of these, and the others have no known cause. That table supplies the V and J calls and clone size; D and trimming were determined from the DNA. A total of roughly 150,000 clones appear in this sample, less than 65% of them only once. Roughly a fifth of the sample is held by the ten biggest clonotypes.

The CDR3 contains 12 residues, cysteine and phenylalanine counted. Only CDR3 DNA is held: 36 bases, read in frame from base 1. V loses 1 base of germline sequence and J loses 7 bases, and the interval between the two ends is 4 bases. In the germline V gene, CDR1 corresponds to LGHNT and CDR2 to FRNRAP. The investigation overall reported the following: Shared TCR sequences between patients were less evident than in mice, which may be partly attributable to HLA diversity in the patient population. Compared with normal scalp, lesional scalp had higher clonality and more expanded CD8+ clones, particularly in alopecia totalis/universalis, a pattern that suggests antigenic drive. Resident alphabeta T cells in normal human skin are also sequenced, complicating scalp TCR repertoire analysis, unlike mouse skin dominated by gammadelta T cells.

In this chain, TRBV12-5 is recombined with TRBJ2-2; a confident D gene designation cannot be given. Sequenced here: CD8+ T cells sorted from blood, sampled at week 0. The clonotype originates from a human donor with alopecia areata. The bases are TGTGCTAGTGGTTTGGGTGACGGGGAGCTGTTTTTT. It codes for CASGLGDGELFF.